This TCR beta chain stems from a study of PD-1 blockade in classical Hodgkin lymphoma. Concerning this clone: Its matching antigen is unknown.

Using immunoSEQ multiplex PCR, the repertoire was profiled, and TCRdb retains in-frame clones only, with some absent. This sample has more than 25,000 clones, with about 70% found just once. Every patient relapsed after autologous stem cell transplantation, and brentuximab vedotin exposure varied. Complete response, partial response or progressive disease were the best responses. CDR3 length equals 13 residues. Germline V CDR1 and CDR2: MNHNS, SASEGT. Between the trimmed V and J ends, which lost 8 bases and 4 bases, there was a span of 14 bases. General study results and limits: Complete responders entered with baseline diversity on par with newly diagnosed patients, the results showed. CD4+ but not CD8+ TCR diversity rose significantly by C4D1.

The sequences come from peripheral blood mononuclear cells (PBMCs), collected before the second cycle of nivolumab. The genes are TRBV6-1 and TRBJ1-1; tentative D call: TRBD1 (6 bases). The receptor comes from a human donor with classical Hodgkin lymphoma. The CDR3 region has the DNA TGTGCCAGCCGCACAGGGAGCCCCACTGAAGCTTTCTTT. Its protein is CASRTGSPTEAFF.